The 3 T cell receptor beta chains given below trace back to one sample, sequenced in a study of blood T cell repertoires in COVID-19. Sequencing was performed with immunoSEQ multiplex PCR; in TCRdb, only in-frame clones are kept and a portion is missing. The sample has fewer than 25,000 clones; 80% to 90% are singletons. Sequenced input: peripheral blood. Source of these receptors: a human donor with acute or convalescent COVID-19. The donor label of this sample is uncertain.

The gene calls are TRBV27 and TRBJ1-2; D is perhaps TRBD1 (6 bases). The CDR3 is 13 residues long. Trimming left V 6 bases short and J 8 bases short, with 16 bases between. Germline assignment: CDR1 MNHEY and CDR2 SMNVEV (reference sequence). The CDR3: CASRPSGEGGYTF. The CDR3 DNA follows: TGTGCCAGCAGACCCTCAGGGGAAGGCGGCTACACCTTC.

This chain connects TRBV12-5 to TRBJ2-7; perhaps TRBD1 as D (6 bases). Looked up from germline, CDR1 is LGHNT and CDR2 is FRNRAP. The CDR3 covers 15 residues. Trimming cost V 4 bases and J 5 bases, with 18 bases left between them. The CDR3 is CASGSGRGNNDEQYF. CDR3 DNA: TGTGCTAGTGGTTCCGGAAGGGGGAATAACGACGAGCAGTACTTC.

The CDR3 bases are TGTGCCAGCAGCTTAGATCCCACTAGCGGGAGCTATGAGCAGTTCTTC. Encoded protein: CASSLDPTSGSYEQFF. This chain uses TRBV11-3 with TRBJ2-1; 11 nucleotides line up with TRBD2. Losses at the gene ends were 0 bases for V and 8 bases for J; bases not matched to a gene: 6. Germline V lookup: CDR1 SGHNT, CDR2 YENEEA. The CDR3 contains 16 residues.